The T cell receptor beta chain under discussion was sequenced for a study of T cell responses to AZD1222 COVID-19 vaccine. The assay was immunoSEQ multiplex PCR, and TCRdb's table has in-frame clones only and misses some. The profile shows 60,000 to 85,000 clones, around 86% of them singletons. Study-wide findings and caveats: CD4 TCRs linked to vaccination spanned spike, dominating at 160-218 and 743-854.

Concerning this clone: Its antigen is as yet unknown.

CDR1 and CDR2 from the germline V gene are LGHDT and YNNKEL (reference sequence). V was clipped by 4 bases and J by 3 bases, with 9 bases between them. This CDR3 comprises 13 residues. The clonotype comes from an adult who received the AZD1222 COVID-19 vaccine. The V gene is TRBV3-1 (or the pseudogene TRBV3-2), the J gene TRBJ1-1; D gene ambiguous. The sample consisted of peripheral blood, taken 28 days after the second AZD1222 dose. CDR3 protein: CASSRGEHTEAFF. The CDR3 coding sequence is TGTGCCAGCAGCCGCGGAGAGCACACTGAAGCTTTCTTT.